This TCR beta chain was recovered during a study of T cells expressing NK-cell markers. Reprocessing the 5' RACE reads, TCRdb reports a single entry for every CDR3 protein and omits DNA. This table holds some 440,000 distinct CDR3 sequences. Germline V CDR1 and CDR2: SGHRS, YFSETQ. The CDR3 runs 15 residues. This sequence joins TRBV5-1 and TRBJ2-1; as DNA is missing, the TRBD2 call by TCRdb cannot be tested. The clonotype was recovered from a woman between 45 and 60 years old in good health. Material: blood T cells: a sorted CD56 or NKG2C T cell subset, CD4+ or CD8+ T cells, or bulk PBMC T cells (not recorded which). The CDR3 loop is CASSYGLAGLFEQFF.